The clone carrying this T cell receptor (beta chain) came up a few times. Antigen unknown. This entry is derived from a study of CD8 T cells in ankylosing spondylitis. This CDR3 is built from 13 residues. Deletions cut 4 bases from V and 3 bases from J, with 9 bases between. CDR1 and CDR2 (germline): LNHNV, YYDKDF (reference sequence). Quantitative molecular-barcoded 5'-RACE generated the TCR beta libraries. TCRdb processed the 5' RACE reads anew with MiXCR; each CDR3 protein has one entry. The sample yields more than 250,000 distinct CDR3 sequences, under 8.5% seen once. Study conclusions and caveats: Apparently characteristic of ankylosing spondylitis blood was a TCR beta motif (eight highly homologous variants). Earlier literature documents some of the motif variants in reactive arthritis synovial fluid and blood.

The V gene is TRBV15, the J gene TRBJ1-2; D remains unclear. This receptor was taken from a male donor with ankylosing spondylitis. The specimen was blood, either unsorted or a sorted T cell fraction (not recorded which). CDR3 DNA: TGTGCCACCAGCACTAGTTCGGACTATGGCTACACCTTC. Protein product: CATSTSSDYGYTF.